The entry below gives a single T cell receptor beta chain sequence along with its context. Its target is not known. These data originate in a study of shared clonotypes between healthy human individuals. Findings of the study overall: How much donors shared clonotypes was expected to be affected by sequencing depth. Generation probabilities were higher for clonotypes shared across all four sorted-subset donors than for unshared ones. Naive CD4 clonotype sharing across several donors was around 5.5%.

CD45RO-negative CD8 cells positively selected for CCR7 made up the naive population, which excluded terminally differentiated effector memory CD45RA+ cells. Only Caucasian adults living in Nashville, Tennessee made up the donor group. Data came from immunoSEQ multiplex PCR; TCRdb stores just in-frame clones and leaves some out. The sample consists of around 2,000,000 clones, about 93% of them appearing once. CDR1 and CDR2 from the germline V gene are SNHLY and FYNNEI. V lost 10 bases, J lost 2 bases, and 10 bases stayed unmatched. The CDR3 runs to 16 residues. This sequence was found in a young man in good health. Some clones in this sample may be carry-over from other donors' samples. Sequenced input: naive CD8+ T cells from PBMCs. The chain employs TRBV2 and TRBJ2-7; 14 bases fit TRBD2. As DNA, the CDR3 is TGTGCCATCTGGGGGACTAGCGGGAGCCAACCCTACGAGCAGTACTTC. Encoded protein: CAIWGTSGSQPYEQYF.